The clone carrying this TCR beta chain was detected a few times. Germline CDR1 is ENHRY and CDR2 is SYGVKD. V lost 2 bases to trimming and J lost 5 bases, with 7 bases between them. The CDR3 is 13 residues long. In the authors' workflow: For nucleated cells, counts were estimated from reference gene primer amplification. Profiling relied on immunoSEQ multiplex PCR, and the TCRdb table lists in-frame clones only, not all of them. D and trimming come from the DNA, and the V and J calls and clone size come from that table. The repertoire holds under 300,000 clones, with roughly 77% as singletons. These data originate in a study of blood T cell repertoires in COVID-19. Turning to the study itself: Whether acute or convalescent, the COVID-19 samples came from the United States, Italy and Spain. T cells, B-cell-depleted T cells, or PBMCs provided the cDNA or gDNA that served as material.

The source of this sequence is a woman of 80 years or more with acute or convalescent COVID-19. The rearrangement links TRBV10-3 to TRBJ1-5; D gene uncertain. The sequencing sample was made of peripheral blood. The CDR3 region has the DNA TGTGCCATCAGTGAGCAGTTATATCAGCCCCAGCATTTT. Amino acid sequence: CAISEQLYQPQHF.